The 21 T cell receptor beta chains presented below share a single source sample, sequenced in a study of OX40 agonist ivuxolimab in advanced cancers. Assay: immunoSEQ multiplex PCR; the TCRdb copy retains only in-frame clones and omits some. The profile shows tens of thousands of clones, about nine tenths of them singletons. Source: CD4+ or CD8+ T cells sorted from blood, taken in a trial of the OX40 agonist ivuxolimab. The receptor set was obtained from an adult with an advanced solid tumor such as melanoma, head and neck, liver or kidney cancer.

This chain links TRBV27 with TRBJ1-5; possible D gene TRBD1, 6 bases. This CDR3 comprises 14 residues. Germline values: CDR1 MNHEY, CDR2 SMNVEV (reference sequence). V lost 6 bases and J 1 base, leaving 10 bases between the germline ends. CDR3 in DNA: TGTGCCAGCAGGTTTCAGGGGAGCAATCAGCCCCAGCATTTT. It codes for CASRFQGSNQPQHF.

The V call is TRBV13, the J call TRBJ1-3, with D unclear. CDR1 is PRHDT and CDR2 is FYEKMQ in the germline V gene (reference sequence). Deletions cut 4 bases from V and 0 bases from J, with 16 bases between. CDR3 size: 17 residues. The CDR3: CASSSTLDAFSGNTIYF. The CDR3 bases are TGTGCCAGCAGCTCCACCCTGGACGCCTTCTCTGGAAACACCATATATTTT. Complete variable domain (other parts from reference TRBV13 and TRBJ1-3): AAGVIQSPRHLIKEKRETATLKCYPIPRHDTVYWYQQGPGQDPQFLISFYEKMQSDKGSIPDRFSAQQFSDYHSELNMSSLELGDSALYFCASSSTLDAFSGNTIYFGEGSWLTVV.

This clone was counted once. The CDR3 is CASSLGWQAYEQYF. The CDR3, as DNA: TGTGCCAGCAGCTTAGGGTGGCAGGCGTACGAGCAGTACTTC. The chain joins TRBV11-2 to TRBJ2-7; the D is unclear. V was cut by 1 base and J by 4 bases, with 11 bases left in between. This CDR3 is 14 amino acids long. Germline V gene data show CDR1 as SGHAT and CDR2 as FQNNGV. Full variable domain (rest looked up from reference TRBV11-2 and TRBJ2-7): EAGVAQSPRYKIIEKRQSVAFWCNPISGHATLYWYQQILGQGPKLLIQFQNNGVVDDSQLPKDRFSAERLKGVDSTLKIQPAKLEDSAVYLCASSLGWQAYEQYFGPGTRLTVT.

The V and J genes are TRBV29-1 and TRBJ1-1, with D maybe TRBD1 (6 bases). The V gene's germline CDR1 is SQVTM and CDR2 ANQGSEA. V shed 7 bases and J shed 1 base, with 16 bases lying between them. The CDR3 sequence is 14 residues long. CDR3 coding DNA: TGCAGCGGGGGGGGTGCGACAGGGAACACTGAAGCTTTCTTT. Its translation is CSGGGATGNTEAFF.

The chain links TRBV5-6 to TRBJ2-1; 8 nucleotides line up with TRBD1. Germline loops: CDR1 SGHDT, CDR2 YYEEEE. Trimming took 1 base from V and 8 from J; bases not matched to a gene: 14. The length of the CDR3 is 17 residues. This CDR3 reads CASSLSGSGGDFDEQFF. CDR3 DNA: TGTGCCAGCAGCTTGTCTGGCTCAGGGGGCGATTTCGATGAGCAGTTCTTC.

The chain has TRBV11-2 and TRBJ1-6; D is unresolved. The V gene lost 1 base and the J gene lost 7 bases, with 8 bases spanning the gap. Germline V gene data show CDR1 as SGHAT and CDR2 as FQNNGV. This CDR3 comprises 14 residues. CDR3: CASSLALGNSPLHF. DNA of the CDR3: TGTGCCAGCAGCTTAGCCCTCGGCAATTCACCCCTCCACTTT.

This sequence joins TRBV19 and TRBJ2-1; 9 bases align to TRBD1. There are 14 residues in the CDR3. The germline gives CDR1 LNHDA, CDR2 SQIVND (reference sequence). After removal of 6 bases from V and 5 bases from J, the junction contained 5 bases not matched to a gene. In DNA, the CDR3 is TGTGCCAGTAGCCGGGACAGGGTGAACAATGAGCAGTTCTTC. Translating it yields CASSRDRVNNEQFF.

The CDR3 region has the DNA TGTGCCAGCAGCTTAGGACAGGGGGCTACCTACGAGCAGTACTTC. This encodes CASSLGQGATYEQYF. The chain is built from TRBV7-9 and TRBJ2-7; 10 positions agree with TRBD1. The CDR3 covers 15 residues. V lost 1 base, J lost 2 bases, and 2 bases stayed unmatched. Germline V gives CDR1 SEHNR, CDR2 FQNEAQ (reference sequence).

This clone has more than one count but fewer than ten. The same CDR3 is also encoded by other DNA sequences in this sample. The chain recombines TRBV5-1 with TRBJ1-2; D may be TRBD1 (6 bases). Per the germline V gene, CDR1 is SGHRS and CDR2 is YFSETQ. The CDR3 extends over 12 amino acids. Trimming took 5 bases from V and 4 from J, leaving 9 bases between them. The CDR3 bases are TGCGCCAGCAGGACAGGAAGCTATGGCTACACCTTC. This gives the protein CASRTGSYGYTF. The variable domain in full, with the rest retrieved from reference TRBV5-1 and TRBJ1-2, is KAGVTQTPRYLIKTRGQQVTLSCSPISGHRSVSWYQQTPGQGLQFLFEYFSETQRNKGNFPGRFSGRQFSNSRSEMNVSTLELGDSALYLCASRTGSYGYTFGSGTRLTVV.

This clone was observed a handful of times. V and J are TRBV18 and TRBJ1-2, with 8 bases fitting TRBD1. From germline, CDR1 is KGHSH and CDR2 LQKENI. The CDR3 consists of 14 residues. V shed 3 bases and J 5 bases; nucleotides not matched to a gene: 5. The CDR3 nucleotides read TGTGCCAGCTCACCGGAGCAGGGGGCTTATGGCTACACCTTC. It translates to CASSPEQGAYGYTF.

This clone was seen only once. The chain recombines TRBV7-3 with TRBJ2-7; TRBD2 matches 13 bases. Germline trimming cut 4 bases from V and 7 bases from J; bases unmatched to any gene: 7. The germline CDR1 and CDR2 sequences are SGHTA and FQGTGA. This CDR3 region has 15 residues. CDR3 nucleotide sequence: TGTGCCAGCAGCTCGGGACTAGCGGGGTCTGGAGAGCAGTACTTC. Protein sequence: CASSSGLAGSGEQYF.

This chain joins TRBV7-2 and TRBJ1-1; D is unclear. V was trimmed by 1 base and J by 1 base, leaving 13 bases between them. Germline values: CDR1 SGHTA, CDR2 FQGNSA. This CDR3 region has 16 residues. CDR3 sequence (DNA): TGTGCCAGCAGCTTAGTATACTTGATACCGAACACTGAAGCTTTCTTT. It yields the protein CASSLVYLIPNTEAFF. Using reference TRBV7-2 and TRBJ1-1 for the parts outside the CDR3, the full variable domain is GAGVSQSPSNKVTEKGKDVELRCDPISGHTALYWYRQSLGQGLEFLIYFQGNSAPDKSGLPSDRFSAERTGGSVSTLTIQRTQQEDSAVYLCASSLVYLIPNTEAFFGQGTRLTVV.

The chain links TRBV30 to TRBJ1-6, with 8 bases identical to TRBD1. The CDR3 spans 14 residues. Germline-derived CDR1 and CDR2 are GTSNPN and SVGIG (reference sequence). With V trimmed by 3 bases and J by 7 bases, 5 bases remained unmatched. The CDR3 loop is CAWSLQGGNSPLHF. In DNA, the CDR3 is TGTGCCTGGAGCCTACAGGGGGGCAATTCACCCCTCCACTTT.

V gene TRBV19 combines with J gene TRBJ2-7, with a weak D call TRBD1 (6 bases). Germline lookup yields CDR1 LNHDA and CDR2 SQIVND (reference sequence). This CDR3 comprises 15 residues. Trimming took off 2 bases at V and 4 bases at J, with 15 bases between the two ends. CDR3 residues: CASSISAGALYEQYF. In DNA, the CDR3 is TGTGCCAGTAGTATAAGTGCAGGGGCCCTATACGAGCAGTACTTC.

V usage is TRBV18 and J usage is TRBJ2-5; D is ambiguous. The germline CDR1 and CDR2 sequences are KGHSH and LQKENI. V lost 3 bases, J lost 5 bases, and 16 bases lay in between. The CDR3 sequence is 15 residues long. This CDR3 reads CASSPTYPNVETQYF. CDR3 sequence (DNA): TGTGCCAGCTCACCCACTTATCCTAATGTGGAGACCCAGTACTTC. Full variable domain (missing parts from reference TRBV18 and TRBJ2-5): NAGVMQNPRHLVRRRGQEARLRCSPMKGHSHVYWYRQLPEEGLKFMVYLQKENIIDESGMPKERFSAEFPKEGPSILRIQQVVRGDSAAYFCASSPTYPNVETQYFGPGTRLLVL.

The table lists this clone with a few counts. V usage is TRBV15 and J usage is TRBJ2-5; tentatively, D is TRBD2 (5 bases). V gave up 3 bases and J gave up 1 base, with 15 bases separating them. CDR3 length: 16 residues. The germline V gene has CDR1 LNHNV and CDR2 YYDKDF (reference sequence). CDR3 nucleotide sequence: TGTGCCACCAGCAGGGGAGAGTGGGGAACCCAAGAGACCCAGTACTTC. This translates into CATSRGEWGTQETQYF.

Concerning this clone: The junction departs from germline at one end; a sequencing error may be responsible. CDR3 sequence: CASSLSPATTEYF. The DNA of the CDR3 is TGTGCCAGCAGTTTATCCCCGGCCACTACGGAGTATTTT. The V call is TRBV27, the J call TRBJ2-3; no clear D. This CDR3 has 13 residues. In germline, CDR1 is MNHEY, CDR2 SMNVEV (reference sequence).

The chain is built from TRBV25-1 and TRBJ1-2, with D maybe TRBD1 (5 bases). V was cut by 0 bases and J by 6 bases, with 14 bases left in between. CDR1 and CDR2 from the germline V gene are MGHDK and SYGVNS. The CDR3 is made up of 15 amino acids. The CDR3 DNA sequence: TGTGCCAGCAGTGAATATGGGGCCTCACTGCATGGCTACACCTTC. Its protein product is CASSEYGASLHGYTF.

V gene TRBV11-2 combines with J gene TRBJ2-1; no clear D. Germline values: CDR1 SGHAT, CDR2 FQNNGV. The V end lost 3 bases, the J end lost 5 bases, and 20 bases lay between the germline ends. The CDR3 contains 17 residues. The CDR3 reads CASSLYGSAETHNEQFF. The DNA of the CDR3 is TGTGCCAGCAGCTTGTACGGGTCGGCAGAAACTCACAATGAGCAGTTCTTC. Full variable domain (remainder filled in from reference TRBV11-2 and TRBJ2-1): EAGVAQSPRYKIIEKRQSVAFWCNPISGHATLYWYQQILGQGPKLLIQFQNNGVVDDSQLPKDRFSAERLKGVDSTLKIQPAKLEDSAVYLCASSLYGSAETHNEQFFGPGTRLTVL.

The chain recombines TRBV9 with TRBJ2-7, with TRBD1 identical over 8 bases. The CDR3 totals 15 residues. Unmatched junction bases numbered 9, after V lost 3 bases and J lost 4 bases. The V gene's germline CDR1 is SGDLS and CDR2 YYNGEE. CDR3 coding DNA: TGTGCCAGCAGCGCCCAACCAGGGGGCGAGTACGAGCAGTACTTC. It specifies CASSAQPGGEYEQYF.

V usage is TRBV4-2 and J usage is TRBJ1-1, with a tentative D call TRBD1 (6 bases). V was pared by 0 bases and J by 6 bases, with 14 bases between. The CDR3 runs to 15 residues. Germline V gene sequence: CDR1 LGHNA, CDR2 YNFKEQ. DNA for the CDR3: TGTGCCAGCAGCCAAGATTATCCAGGGGCCGCTGAAGCTTTCTTT. Protein sequence: CASSQDYPGAAEAFF.